The clone carrying this T cell receptor (beta chain) has more than one count but fewer than ten. This record belongs to a study of blood T cell repertoires in COVID-19. Study-wide background: Acute and convalescent COVID-19 samples came from the United States, Italy and Spain. PBMCs, B-cell-depleted T cells, or T cells were the source of the cDNA or gDNA that made up the material.

Original methodology: Amplified reference gene primers provided the basis for estimating nucleated cell counts. TCRdb's table, derived via immunoSEQ multiplex PCR, lists solely in-frame clones and lacks some. Clone size and V and J calls were adopted from that table, with D and trimming inferred from the DNA. The table lists about 200,000 clones, 75% to 90% of them singletons. J lost 0 bases, V lost 4 bases, and 7 bases had no gene match. Germline V gene sequence: CDR1 LGHNA, CDR2 YNFKEQ. CDR3 length equals 16 residues. Sequences were obtained from peripheral blood. This clonotype originated in a human donor with active or convalescent COVID-19. The donor label of this sample is uncertain. The genes are TRBV4-2 and TRBJ2-7; TRBD1 agrees at 9 bases. The CDR3 coding sequence is TGTGCCAGCAGCCTTCATGCGGGACAGGGCTCCTACGAGCAGTACTTC. Amino acid sequence: CASSLHAGQGSYEQYF.